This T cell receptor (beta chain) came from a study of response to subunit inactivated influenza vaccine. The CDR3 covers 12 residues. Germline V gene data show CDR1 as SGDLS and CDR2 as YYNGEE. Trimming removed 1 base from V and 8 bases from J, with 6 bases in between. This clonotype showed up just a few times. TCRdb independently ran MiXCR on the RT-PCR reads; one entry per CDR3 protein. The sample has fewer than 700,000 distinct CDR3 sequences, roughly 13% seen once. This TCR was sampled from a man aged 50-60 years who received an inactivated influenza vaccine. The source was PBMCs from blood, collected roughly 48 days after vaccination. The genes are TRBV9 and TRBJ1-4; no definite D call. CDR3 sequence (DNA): TGTGCCAGCAGCGTACGAGGGGAAAAACTGTTTTTT. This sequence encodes CASSVRGEKLFF.